This T cell receptor (beta chain) came from a study of metastatic and nonmetastatic thyroid tumors. Study-level background: A comparison of repertoires was made across blood and tumor or nodule tissue from malignant and benign thyroid patients.

Germline CDR1 is SGHKS and CDR2 is YYEKEE (reference sequence). The CDR3 sequence is 13 residues long. Trimming pared 0 bases from V and 6 bases from J, leaving 10 bases between. Each patient went into thyroid surgery without having received any treatment. This clone appeared many times. What it recognizes is unknown. General study points: Patients with malignant thyroid tumors reportedly had significantly higher TCR beta diversity than those with benign nodules, in blood and tumor.

In the original processing: In papillary thyroid cancer, a distant-metastasis classifier was built using CDR3 differences across clinicopathological groups. TCRdb reanalyzed the PCR reads with MiXCR. The authors' filters were not applied to this entry. Of tens of thousands of clones in the sample, roughly a sixth were seen once. The chain carries TRBV5-5 and TRBJ2-7; no clear D. Material: tumor tissue. This clonotype was sampled from a female donor with papillary thyroid cancer or a benign thyroid nodule (not recorded which). Some clones in this sample may be carry-over from other donors' samples. The CDR3 protein is CASSLGRLAEQYF. DNA for the CDR3: TGTGCCAGCAGCTTGGGCAGGTTGGCCGAGCAGTACTTC.